This TCR beta chain was found in a study of OX40 agonist ivuxolimab in advanced cancers. Study-wide context: Patients were dosed intravenously with ivuxolimab at 0.01 to 10 mg/kg every 2 weeks. Broader study findings: The CD4+ and CD8+ T cells in the blood had expanded clonally by week 6 at 0.1 to 3.0 mg/kg.

The assay was immunoSEQ multiplex PCR, and TCRdb's table has in-frame clones only and misses some. The table includes under 50,000 clones, roughly 79% detected once. This CDR3 comprises 11 residues. From germline, CDR1 is MNHEY and CDR2 SVGAGI. Trimming removed 6 bases at V and 6 bases at J, with 9 bases between. This clone was counted between two and nine times. As yet, its antigen is unknown. The receptor was derived from an adult with an advanced solid tumor such as melanoma, head and neck, liver or kidney cancer. The sequencing used CD4+ or CD8+ T cells sorted from blood, collected in a trial of the OX40 agonist ivuxolimab. The V gene is TRBV6-5, the J gene TRBJ2-7; D is possibly TRBD1 (6 bases). The CDR3 protein is CASRATGEQYF. The CDR3 DNA sequence: TGTGCCAGCAGGGCGACAGGCGAGCAGTACTTC.